This is a list of T cell receptor beta chains from one sample in a study of monozygotic twins with inflammatory bowel disease. TCRdb reprocessed the 5' RACE reads, with one entry per CDR3 protein and no DNA. The table lists about 450,000 distinct CDR3 sequences. Source material: blood. Source of these receptors: a human donor with ulcerative colitis or Crohn's disease, or a healthy co-twin of an affected twin (not recorded which). The CDR3 runs from the conserved cysteine through the conserved F or W.

j_call v_call cdr3_aa
TRBJ2-1 TRBV2 CATQGVNEQFF
TRBJ2-7 TRBV20-1 CSADGLAGVYEQYF
TRBJ2-1 TRBV10-3 CAISEKGIDEQFF
TRBJ2-7 TRBV10-3 CAISEPSTGIYEQYF
TRBJ2-4 TRBV5-6 CASSLFKGSSGKNIQYF
TRBJ2-3 TRBV7-3 CASSFGLKGTDTQYF
TRBJ1-2 TRBV19 CASSPGSGYGYTF
TRBJ1-1 TRBV7-9 CASSPRTGVNTEAFF
TRBJ1-4 TRBV7-9 CASSLGGGDEKLFF
TRBJ1-2 TRBV5-6 CASSLSSMDGYTF
TRBJ1-1 TRBV7-8 CASSRQLNTEAFF
TRBJ2-3 TRBV9 CASSVGTTPDTQYF
TRBJ2-1 TRBV6-1 CASISSGGAAYNEQFF
TRBJ2-7 TRBV6-1 CASRGVGTAIYEQYF
TRBJ2-3 TRBV4-1 CASSQAGTSGGTDTQYF
TRBJ2-1 TRBV19 CASSPVGIAYNEQFF
TRBJ2-2 TRBV15 CATSREVNTGELFF
TRBJ1-2 TRBV19 CASSIGQSIYGYTF
TRBJ2-5 TRBV19 CASSILGSQETQYF
TRBJ2-7 TRBV5-1 CASSNTPGTGGGEQYF
TRBJ2-1 TRBV5-1 CASSRTGGHEQFF
TRBJ2-1 TRBV30 CAWSVGTVGYEQFF
TRBJ2-5 TRBV11-2 CASSSQPGPIGRETQYF
TRBJ2-2 TRBV19 CASSTGTGGSGELFF
TRBJ2-1 TRBV7-8 CASSSLAGESYNEQFF
TRBJ2-3 TRBV27 CATPLNKRVSDTQYF
TRBJ1-4 TRBV11-2 CASSLVLKPNEKLFF
TRBJ2-2 TRBV10-3 CACRGDTGELFF
TRBJ1-5 TRBV29-1 CSVTTGTSGRDQPQHF
TRBJ2-1 TRBV11-2 CASSLVSQGNEQFF
TRBJ2-1 TRBV5-5 CASSFSGSWVNEQFF
TRBJ2-5 TRBV15 CATSRGQVVEETQYF
TRBJ1-3 TRBV7-6 CASSPRTEPSGNTIYF
TRBJ2-5 TRBV7-9 CASSFPGDGQTQYF
TRBJ1-1 TRBV12-3/TRBV12-4 CASSAPGQGARGAFF
TRBJ2-2 TRBV9 CASSATLAGASGELFF
TRBJ2-7 TRBV6-2/TRBV6-3 CASSYGDRTTYEQYF
TRBJ2-3 TRBV12-5 CASGLGGRLTDTQYF
TRBJ2-7 TRBV5-1 CASSSRQGLDYEQYF
TRBJ1-4 TRBV25-1 CASSETGTGNEKLFF